What follows are 4 T cell receptor beta chains derived from one specimen sequenced in a study of T cells in Graves' hyperthyroidism and ophthalmopathy. The source material, RNA transcripts, was used to amplify TCR beta CDR3 regions. The TCR CDR3 first-round RT-PCR relied on the HTBI primer set. MiXCR was run by TCRdb on the multiplex PCR reads, yielding one entry per CDR3 protein. The sample yields 450,000 to 650,000 distinct CDR3 sequences, 17% seen once. Sequences were obtained from blood. These receptors originate from a woman under 30 with Graves' ophthalmopathy.

On this clonotype: Possible read error: a much larger clone is one base away. The chain combines TRBV27 with TRBJ2-7, with 9 bases lining up with TRBD1. The closer fit of TRBJ2-1 to the DNA end suggests the J call may be wrong. Germline CDR1 is MNHEY and CDR2 is SMNVEV (reference sequence). The CDR3 sequence is 15 residues long. CDR3 DNA sequence: TGTGCCAGCAGTTTAAGGACAGGGGCATTTTACGAGCAGTTCTTC. Its protein product is CASSLRTGAFYEQFF.

This clonotype was observed at least ten times. The rearrangement links TRBV20-1 to TRBJ2-7; 13 bases fit TRBD2. Per the germline V gene, CDR1 is DFQATT and CDR2 is SNEGSKA (reference sequence). The CDR3 has 16 amino acids. The J segment lost 2 bases and the V segment lost 1 base, leaving 5 bases of the junction unmatched. The chain's CDR3 is CSARGFTSGRAYEQYF. CDR3 sequence (DNA): TGCAGTGCTAGAGGCTTTACTAGCGGGAGGGCCTACGAGCAGTACTTC.

As for this clonotype: Since a far larger clone is one base different, this is likely a read error. The J gene is TRBJ1-2, the V gene TRBV2, with 8 bases identical to TRBD1. CDR3 length equals 14 residues. Germline V gene sequence: CDR1 SNHLY, CDR2 FYNNEI. The CDR3 nucleotides are TGTGCCTGCAGTGAAGCGGGGACAGGCTATGGCTACACCTTC. Its protein product is CACSEAGTGYGYTF.

This clonotype occurred a few times. The chain joins TRBV5-1 to TRBJ2-1; no reliable D call. The CDR3 has 14 residues. CDR1 SGHRS and CDR2 YFSETQ come from the germline V gene. Trimming stripped 7 bases from V and 6 bases from J, with 17 bases between. CDR3 in DNA: TGCGCCAGCGCTGCCATATCTGGGGTCAATGAGCAGTTCTTC. Encoded protein: CASAAISGVNEQFF. Using reference TRBV5-1 and TRBJ2-1 for the parts outside the CDR3, the full variable domain is KAGVTQTPRYLIKTRGQQVTLSCSPISGHRSVSWYQQTPGQGLQFLFEYFSETQRNKGNFPGRFSGRQFSNSRSEMNVSTLELGDSALYLCASAAISGVNEQFFGPGTRLTVL.